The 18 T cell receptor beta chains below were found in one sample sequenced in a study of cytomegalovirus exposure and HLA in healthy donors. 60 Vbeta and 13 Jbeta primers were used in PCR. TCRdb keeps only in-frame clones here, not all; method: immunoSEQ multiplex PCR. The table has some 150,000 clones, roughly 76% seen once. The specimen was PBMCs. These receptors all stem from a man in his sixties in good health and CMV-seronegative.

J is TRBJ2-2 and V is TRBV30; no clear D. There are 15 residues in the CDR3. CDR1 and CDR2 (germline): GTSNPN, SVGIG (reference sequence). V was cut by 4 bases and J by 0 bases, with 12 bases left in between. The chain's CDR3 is CAWNMAATNTGELFF. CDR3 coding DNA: TGTGCCTGGAATATGGCGGCCACGAACACCGGGGAGCTGTTTTTT.

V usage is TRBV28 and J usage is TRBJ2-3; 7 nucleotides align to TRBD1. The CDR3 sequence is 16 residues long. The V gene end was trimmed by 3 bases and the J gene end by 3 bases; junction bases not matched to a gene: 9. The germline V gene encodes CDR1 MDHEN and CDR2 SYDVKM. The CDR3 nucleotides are TGTGCCAGCAGTTTCAGGAACAGGGGATTTACAGATACGCAGTATTTT. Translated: CASSFRNRGFTDTQYF.

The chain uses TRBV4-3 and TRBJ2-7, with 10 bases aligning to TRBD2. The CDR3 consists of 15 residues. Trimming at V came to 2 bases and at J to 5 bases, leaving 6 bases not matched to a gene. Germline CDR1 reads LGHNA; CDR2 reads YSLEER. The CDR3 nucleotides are TGCGCCAGCAGCCAATCTACTAGCGGGGCCAACGAGCAGTACTTC. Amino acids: CASSQSTSGANEQYF.

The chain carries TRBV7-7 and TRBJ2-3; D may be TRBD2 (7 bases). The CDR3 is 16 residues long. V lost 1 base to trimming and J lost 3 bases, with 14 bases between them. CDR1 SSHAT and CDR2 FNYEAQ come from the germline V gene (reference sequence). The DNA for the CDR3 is TGTGCCAGCAGCTTAGGCGGCGGGGGCTCAACAGATACGCAGTATTTT. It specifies CASSLGGGGSTDTQYF.

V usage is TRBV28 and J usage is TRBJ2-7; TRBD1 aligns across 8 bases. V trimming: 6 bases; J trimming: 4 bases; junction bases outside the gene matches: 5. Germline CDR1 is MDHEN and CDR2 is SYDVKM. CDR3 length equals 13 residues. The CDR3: CASREGQEYEQYF. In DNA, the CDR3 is TGTGCCAGCAGGGAGGGACAGGAGTACGAGCAGTACTTC.

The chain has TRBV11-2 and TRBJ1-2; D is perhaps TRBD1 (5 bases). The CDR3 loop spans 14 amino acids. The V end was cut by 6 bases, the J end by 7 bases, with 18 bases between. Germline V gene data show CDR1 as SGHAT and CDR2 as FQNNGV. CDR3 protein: CASRTSGEGGGYTF. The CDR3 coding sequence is TGTGCCAGCAGAACCTCGGGGGAGGGCGGTGGCTACACCTTC.

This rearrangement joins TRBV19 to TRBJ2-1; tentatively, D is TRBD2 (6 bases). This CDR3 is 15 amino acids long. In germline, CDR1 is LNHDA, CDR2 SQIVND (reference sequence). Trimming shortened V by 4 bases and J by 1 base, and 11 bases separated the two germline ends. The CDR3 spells CASSTGTQSYNEQFF. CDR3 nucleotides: TGTGCCAGTAGTACCGGGACTCAGTCCTACAATGAGCAGTTCTTC.

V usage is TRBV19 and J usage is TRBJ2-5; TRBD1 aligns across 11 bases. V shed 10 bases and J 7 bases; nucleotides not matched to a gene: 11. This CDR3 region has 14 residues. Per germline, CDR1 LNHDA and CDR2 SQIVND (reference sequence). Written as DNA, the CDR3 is TGTGCCACCAAGCCCGGGACAGGGGGGTGGACCCAGTACTTC. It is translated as CATKPGTGGWTQYF. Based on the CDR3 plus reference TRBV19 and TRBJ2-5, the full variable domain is DGGITQSPKYLFRKEGQNVTLSCEQNLNHDAMYWYRQDPGQGLRLIYYSQIVNDFQKGDIAEGYSVSREKKESFPLTVTSAQKNPTAFYLCATKPGTGGWTQYFGPGTRLLVL.

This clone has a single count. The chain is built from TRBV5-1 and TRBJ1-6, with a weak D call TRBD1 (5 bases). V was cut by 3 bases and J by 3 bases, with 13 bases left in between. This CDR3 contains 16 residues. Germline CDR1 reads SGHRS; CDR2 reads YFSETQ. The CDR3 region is CASSSGGVRYNSPLHF. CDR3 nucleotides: TGCGCCAGCAGCTCCGGAGGGGTGCGCTATAATTCACCCCTCCACTTT.

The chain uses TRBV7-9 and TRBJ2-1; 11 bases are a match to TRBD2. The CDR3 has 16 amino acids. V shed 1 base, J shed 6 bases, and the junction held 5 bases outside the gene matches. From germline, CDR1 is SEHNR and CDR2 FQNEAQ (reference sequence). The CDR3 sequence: CASSLDTSGSRNEQFF. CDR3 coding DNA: TGTGCCAGCAGCTTAGATACTAGCGGGAGTCGCAATGAGCAGTTCTTC. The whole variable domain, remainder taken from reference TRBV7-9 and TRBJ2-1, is DTGVSQNPRHKITKRGQNVTFRCDPISEHNRLYWYRQTLGQGPEFLTYFQNEAQLEKSRLLSDRFSAERPKGSFSTLEIQRTEQGDSAMYLCASSLDTSGSRNEQFFGPGTRLTVL.

CDR3 coding DNA: TGTGCCAGCAGCTTGGGGACAGGGGAGCTGTTTTTT. Translating it yields CASSLGTGELFF. The gene calls are TRBV11-2 and TRBJ2-2; a possible D gene is TRBD1 (6 bases). From germline, CDR1 is SGHAT and CDR2 FQNNGV. Trimming left V 3 bases short and J 8 bases short, with 7 bases between. The CDR3 contains 12 residues.

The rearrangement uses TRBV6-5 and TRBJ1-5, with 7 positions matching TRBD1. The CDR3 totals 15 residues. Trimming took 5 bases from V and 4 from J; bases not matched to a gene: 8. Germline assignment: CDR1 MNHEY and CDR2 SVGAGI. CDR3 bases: TGTGCCAGCAGTCCCCAGGGGGTCCGGAATCAGCCCCAGCATTTT. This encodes CASSPQGVRNQPQHF.

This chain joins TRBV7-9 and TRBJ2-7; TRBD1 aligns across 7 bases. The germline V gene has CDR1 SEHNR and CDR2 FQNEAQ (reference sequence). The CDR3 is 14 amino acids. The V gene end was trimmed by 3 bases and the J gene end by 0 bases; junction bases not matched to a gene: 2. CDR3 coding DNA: TGTGCCAGCAGCTTGGGACAGTACTCCTACGAGCAGTACTTC. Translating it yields CASSLGQYSYEQYF.

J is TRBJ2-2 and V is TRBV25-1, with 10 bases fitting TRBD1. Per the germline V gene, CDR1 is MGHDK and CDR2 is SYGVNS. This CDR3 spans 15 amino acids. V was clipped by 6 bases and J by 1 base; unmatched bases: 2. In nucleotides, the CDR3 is TGTGCCAGCAGGGGGGACAGGGGGAACACCGGGGAGCTGTTTTTT. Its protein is CASRGDRGNTGELFF.

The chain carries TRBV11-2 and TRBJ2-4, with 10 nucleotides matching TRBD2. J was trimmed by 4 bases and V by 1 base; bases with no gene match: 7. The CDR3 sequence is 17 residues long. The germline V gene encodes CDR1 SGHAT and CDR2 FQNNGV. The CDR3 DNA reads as TGTGCCAGCAGCTTAGTGGTTAGCGGGAGGCCAAAAAACATTCAGTACTTC. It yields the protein CASSLVVSGRPKNIQYF.

The CDR3 loop is CSVIRNVRGTVNQPQHF. DNA for the CDR3: TGCAGCGTTATCCGGAATGTCAGGGGGACAGTTAATCAGCCCCAGCATTTT. The chain combines TRBV29-1 with TRBJ1-5; TRBD1 agrees at 7 bases. The CDR3 totals 17 residues. V was pared by 5 bases and J by 4 bases, with 17 bases of the junction left unmatched. Germline loops: CDR1 SQVTM, CDR2 ANQGSEA.

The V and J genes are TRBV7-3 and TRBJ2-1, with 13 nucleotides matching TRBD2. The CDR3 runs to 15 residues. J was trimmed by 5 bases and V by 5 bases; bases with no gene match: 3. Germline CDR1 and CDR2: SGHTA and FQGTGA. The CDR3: CASSLGLAGNNEQFF. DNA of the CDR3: TGTGCCAGCAGCCTGGGACTAGCGGGGAACAATGAGCAGTTCTTC.

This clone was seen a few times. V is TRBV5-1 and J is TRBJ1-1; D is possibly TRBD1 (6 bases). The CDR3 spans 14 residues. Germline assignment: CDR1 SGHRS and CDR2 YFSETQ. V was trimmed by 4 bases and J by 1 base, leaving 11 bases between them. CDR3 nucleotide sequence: TGCGCCAGCAGCAGGTTACAGGGGAACACTGAAGCTTTCTTT. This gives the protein CASSRLQGNTEAFF.